The 8 T cell receptor beta chains presented below share a single source sample, sequenced in a study of T cell responses to AZD1222 COVID-19 vaccine (dated by TCRdb to the early 2020s). The time point label on this specimen signifies: baseline before first vaccination. Sample treatment or condition, as interpreted from the label and publication: meningococcal conjugate vaccine given as trial control. Library preparation employed the immunoSEQ multiplex PCR assay. This immuneACCESS table, as held by TCRdb, lists in-frame sequences with V and J called but not all clones. Of the missing ones, under half trace to an unresolved V gene in checked studies; the others have no known cause. The sample includes some 150,000 clones, with around 92% observed a single time. The ten biggest clones cover around 4% of the sample. The sample consisted of peripheral blood, taken on day 0 of MenACWY control vaccination. Receptors originate from an adult in good health.

Details on this clone: Compared with germline, one end of the junction differs, possibly owing to a read error. V is TRBV5-1 and J is TRBJ2-3, with D possibly called TRBD1 or TRBD2 (5 bases each). This CDR3 contains 16 residues. Germline V lookup: CDR1 SGHRS, CDR2 YFSETQ. The CDR3: CASSYAQGPRTDTQYF. CDR3 nucleotide sequence: TGCGCCAGCAGTTATGCTCAGGGACCCCGCACAGATACGCAATATTTT.

CDR3 in amino acids: CASSQSNQPQHF. The CDR3 DNA reads TGTGCCAGCAGTCAAAGCAATCAGCCCCAGCATTTT. The chain is built from TRBV5-8 and TRBJ1-5; no definite D call. Germline V gene sequence: CDR1 SGHTS, CDR2 YDEGEE. This CDR3 comprises 12 residues. Trimming took off 5 bases at V and 1 base at J, with 4 bases between the two ends.

V usage is TRBV6-1 and J usage is TRBJ1-3; no definite D call. The CDR3 is made up of 15 amino acids. From germline, CDR1 is MNHNS and CDR2 SASEGT. The V and J ends lost 2 bases and 1 base respectively, with 9 bases between them. The CDR3 region is CASSESTLSGNTIYF. DNA for the CDR3: TGTGCCAGCAGTGAATCGACATTGTCTGGAAACACCATATATTTT.

The CDR3 loop is CASRTGSYEQYF. For the CDR3, the DNA is TGTGCCAGTCGGACAGGGAGCTACGAGCAGTACTTC. This chain uses TRBV27 with TRBJ2-7; 8 bases map to TRBD1. This CDR3 region has 12 residues. Germline lookup yields CDR1 MNHEY and CDR2 SMNVEV (reference sequence). The V gene end was trimmed by 9 bases and the J gene end by 3 bases; junction bases not matched to a gene: 4.

This clone was observed once. This chain connects TRBV7-9 to TRBJ2-1; 9 positions match TRBD2. This CDR3 has 16 amino acids. Losses at the gene ends were 6 bases for V and 8 bases for J; bases not matched to a gene: 14. Germline assignment: CDR1 SEHNR and CDR2 FQNEAQ (reference sequence). CDR3 nucleotide sequence: TGTGCCAGCAGTTCCATTAGCGGGAGATACGGCGATGAGCAGTTCTTC. Protein: CASSSISGRYGDEQFF.

In nucleotides, the CDR3 is TGTGCCAGCAGTCTGGAACAGGGGGCGACGGGTGAAAAACTGTTTTTT. Its translation is CASSLEQGATGEKLFF. The chain joins TRBV28 to TRBJ1-4; 9 nucleotides match TRBD1. CDR1 and CDR2 from the germline V gene are MDHEN and SYDVKM. The CDR3 covers 16 residues. V dropped 5 bases and J dropped 7; count of bases not matched to a gene: 11.

V usage is TRBV4-1 and J usage is TRBJ1-2; maybe TRBD1 (6 bases). CDR1 and CDR2 (germline): MGHRA, YSYEKL. V lost 4 bases and J 0 bases, leaving 18 bases between the germline ends. The CDR3 length is 17 residues. This CDR3 is CASSPFGGRMANYGYTF. DNA for the CDR3: TGCGCCAGCAGCCCTTTTGGGGGGCGCATGGCTAACTATGGCTACACCTTC.

This clone was seen a handful of times. The chain recombines TRBV7-2 with TRBJ2-5; D might be TRBD1 (6 bases). The CDR3 runs to 17 residues. Germline V CDR1 and CDR2: SGHTA, FQGNSA. The V and J ends lost 5 bases and 2 bases respectively, with 21 bases between them. This CDR3 is CASSPPLGRGSQETQYF. The CDR3 DNA reads as TGTGCCAGCAGCCCCCCCCTAGGCAGGGGTAGTCAAGAGACCCAGTACTTC. The whole variable domain, filled in from reference TRBV7-2 and TRBJ2-5, reads GAGVSQSPSNKVTEKGKDVELRCDPISGHTALYWYRQSLGQGLEFLIYFQGNSAPDKSGLPSDRFSAERTGGSVSTLTIQRTQQEDSAVYLCASSPPLGRGSQETQYFGPGTRLLVL.